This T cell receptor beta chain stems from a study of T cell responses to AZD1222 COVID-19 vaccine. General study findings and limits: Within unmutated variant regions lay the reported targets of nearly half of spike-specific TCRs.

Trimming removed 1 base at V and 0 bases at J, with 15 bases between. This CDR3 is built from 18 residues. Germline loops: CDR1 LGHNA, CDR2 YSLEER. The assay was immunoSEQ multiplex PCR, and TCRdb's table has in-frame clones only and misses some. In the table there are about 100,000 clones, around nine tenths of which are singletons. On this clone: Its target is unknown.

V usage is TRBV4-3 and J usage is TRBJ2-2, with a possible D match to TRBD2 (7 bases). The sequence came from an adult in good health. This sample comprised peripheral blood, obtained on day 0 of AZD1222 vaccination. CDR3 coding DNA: TGCGCCAGCAGCCAAGTATTGGCGGGGGCGACGAACACCGGGGAGCTGTTTTTT. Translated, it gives CASSQVLAGATNTGELFF.